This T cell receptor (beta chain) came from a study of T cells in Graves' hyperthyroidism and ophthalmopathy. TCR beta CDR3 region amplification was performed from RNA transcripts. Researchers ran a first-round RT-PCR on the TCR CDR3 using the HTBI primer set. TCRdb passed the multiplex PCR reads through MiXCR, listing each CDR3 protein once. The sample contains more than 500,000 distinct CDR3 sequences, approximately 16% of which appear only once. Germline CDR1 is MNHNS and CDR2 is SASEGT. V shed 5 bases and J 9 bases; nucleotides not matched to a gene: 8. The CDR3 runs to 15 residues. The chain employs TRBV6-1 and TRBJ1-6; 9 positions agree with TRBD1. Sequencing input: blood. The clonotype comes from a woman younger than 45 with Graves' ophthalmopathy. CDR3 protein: CASSLQDRGVSPLHF. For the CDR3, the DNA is TGTGCCAGCAGTTTACAGGACAGGGGAGTTTCACCCCTCCACTTT.